Listed below are T cell receptor beta chains from one sample, sequenced in a study of neurological immune-mediated disorders. TCRdb reanalysed the 5' RACE reads using MiXCR and keeps one entry per CDR3 protein. The sample includes 50,000 to 80,000 distinct CDR3 sequences, 4.5% to 5.5% seen only once; the top ten take under 7.5%. Sequencing used PBMCs. The receptor set was obtained from a man aged 25-40 years with multiple sclerosis. Both conserved end residues are part of each CDR3. A D gene is named only where the DNA matches it firmly. Not all rows give a size; the values are once, few, many and, for expanded clones, a class.

TRBJ1-1 few TRBD1 TRBV5-6 TGTGCCAGCAGCTTGGTGGGCAGGGGGAGCACTGAAGCTTTCTTT CASSLVGRGSTEAFF
TRBJ2-1 many - TRBV5-1 TGCGCCAGCAGCTTGGCGAGGGGGGTCGGCTACAATGAGCAGTTCTTC CASSLARGVGYNEQFF
TRBJ1-1 many - TRBV4-1 TGCGCCAGCAGCCAAGATAGGACAGTGAACACTGAAGCTTTCTTT CASSQDRTVNTEAFF
TRBJ1-1 many TRBD1 TRBV12-3/TRBV12-4 TGTGCCAGCAGACTCGGGACAGTCGGGGGGGAAGCTTTCTTT CASRLGTVGGEAFF
TRBJ1-2 many - TRBV27 TGTGCCAGCAGTTTTTCGGGGGTCTATGGCTACACCTTC CASSFSGVYGYTF
TRBJ2-1 once TRBD1 TRBV29-1 TGCAGCGTTGACCGGCCGGACAGGGAGCAGTTCTTC CSVDRPDREQFF
TRBJ2-3 many - TRBV27 TGTGCCAGCAGTCCCGAGGGGGAAAAAAACACAGATACGCAGTATTTT CASSPEGEKNTDTQYF
TRBJ1-2 many - TRBV7-9 TGTGCCAGCAGCCCGAAGGACAGCCGAACTAACTATGGCTACACCTTC CASSPKDSRTNYGYTF
TRBJ1-1 many - TRBV27 TGTGCCAGCAGTCTACTGCAGGGGATCCCTGAAGCTTTCTTT CASSLLQGIPEAFF
TRBJ2-1 many TRBD1 TRBV29-1 TGCAGCGGCCAACCACAGGGGGCCTATGAGCAGTTCTTC CSGQPQGAYEQFF
TRBJ2-3 many TRBD2 TRBV7-9 TGTGCCAGCAGATCCGGGACTAGCGGGGGGGCGTGGGATACGCAGTATTTT CASRSGTSGGAWDTQYF
TRBJ1-1 many - TRBV12-3/TRBV12-4 TGTGCCAGCAGTTTAAATGGGAACACTGAAGCTTTCTTT CASSLNGNTEAFF
TRBJ2-1 - TRBD1 TRBV5-1 TGCGCCAGCAGCTTGGGGGTGGACAGGGGAGAGCAGTTCTTC CASSLGVDRGEQFF
TRBJ2-5 many - TRBV10-3 TGTGCCATCAGTGAGTCGGGGAGTACCCACCAAGAGACCCAGTACTTC CAISESGSTHQETQYF
TRBJ2-3 many - TRBV12-3/TRBV12-4 TGTGCCAGAACTCGGGGAATAGATACGCAGTATTTT CARTRGIDTQYF
TRBJ2-7 many TRBD1 TRBV18 TGTGCCAGCTCATCCTACCCGGGACAGGGAAAACACGAGCAGTACTTC CASSSYPGQGKHEQYF
TRBJ1-1 many - TRBV27 TGTGCCAGCAGTAAGATGACAGGACCCACTGAAGCTTTCTTT CASSKMTGPTEAFF
TRBJ2-1 many - TRBV20-1 TGCAGTGCTAGCCCGACTTCGAGCTCCTACAATGAGCAGTTCTTC CSASPTSSSYNEQFF
TRBJ2-3 many - TRBV7-2 TGTGCCAGCAGCTTAGGATTGTTCGGCACAGATACGCAGTATTTT CASSLGLFGTDTQYF
TRBJ2-7 many TRBD2 TRBV7-9 TGTGCCAGCAGCTTAAGTGCGGGGGGGCTCCCCGAGCAGTACTTC CASSLSAGGLPEQYF
TRBJ1-2 few - TRBV10-3 TGTGCCATCAGTGAGCCAGGTCTCACGGGGAGGACATATGGCTACACCTTC CAISEPGLTGRTYGYTF
TRBJ1-1 many - TRBV6-5 TGTGCCAGCAGTTACTCGGGGGGGGGCCGGGCTGAAGCTTTCTTT CASSYSGGGRAEAFF
TRBJ1-1 many - TRBV27 TGTGCCAGCACTCCCGGTAAGGGGCGGCCGAAGGACACTGAAGCTTTCTTT CASTPGKGRPKDTEAFF
TRBJ2-1 many - TRBV7-2 TGTGCCAGCAGCTTAGTCGAGGGCAGTGAGCAGTTCTTC CASSLVEGSEQFF
TRBJ1-1 - - TRBV29-1 TGCAGCGTTATCGGGGGTACAAACACTGAAGCTTTCTTT CSVIGGTNTEAFF
TRBJ1-1 many - TRBV12-3/TRBV12-4 TGTGCCAGCAATCCCGTCGCTGGACAGACGAACACTGAAGCTTTCTTT CASNPVAGQTNTEAFF
TRBJ2-3 few - TRBV5-6 TGTGCCAGCAGCCCGAGGACCACAACGTCAACAGATACGCAGTATTTT CASSPRTTTSTDTQYF
TRBJ2-6 few - TRBV20-1 TGCAGTGCTCCGATTTTCTCTGGGGCCAACGTCCTGACTTTC CSAPIFSGANVLTF
TRBJ2-7 few TRBD1 TRBV20-1 TGCAGTGCCACCGCCGGGACAGGCTACTACGAGCAGTACTTC CSATAGTGYYEQYF
TRBJ2-1 many - TRBV29-1 TGCAGCGTGGAGGCTAGGGCGCAGTTCTTC CSVEARAQFF
TRBJ1-1 many TRBD1 TRBV5-1 TGCGCCAGCAGCCCTTTCGGGAGACAGGGGGCTCGGCACACTGAAGCTTTCTTT CASSPFGRQGARHTEAFF
TRBJ1-2 many TRBD1 TRBV5-5 TGTGCCAGCAGCTTGGGCCAGGGGGCGGTCTATGGCTACACCTTC CASSLGQGAVYGYTF
TRBJ1-2 many - TRBV4-1 TGCGCCAGCAGCCAGACCGAGGTCCGCAGTCTTAACTATGGCTACACCTTC CASSQTEVRSLNYGYTF
TRBJ2-3 many - TRBV4-1 TGCGCCAGCAGCCGAACAGGGCTACTCACAGATACGCAGTATTTT CASSRTGLLTDTQYF
TRBJ2-1 many TRBD1 TRBV12-3/TRBV12-4 TGTGCCAGTACCCAGGGGGTGGGTGAGAATGAGCAGTTCTTC CASTQGVGENEQFF
TRBJ1-1 many - TRBV4-1 TGCGCCAGCAGCCAAGGCCGCCAGGCTTATGCTGAAGCTTTCTTT CASSQGRQAYAEAFF
TRBJ1-1 - - TRBV18 TGTGCCAGCTCACCACCTGGCAGGGTGACCACTGAAGCTTTCTTT CASSPPGRVTTEAFF
TRBJ1-1 - TRBD1 TRBV6-2/TRBV6-3 TGTGCCAGCAGACCGGGACAGGGGAGCGCTGAAGCTTTCTTT CASRPGQGSAEAFF
TRBJ1-6 - - TRBV20-1 TGCAGTGCTAGCCGGGGAACAAATTCACCCCTCAACTTT CSASRGTNSPLNF
TRBJ2-3 many TRBD1 TRBV3-1 TGTGCCAGCAGCCCAAGACAGGGGACAGATACGCAGTATTTT CASSPRQGTDTQYF
TRBJ1-2 many - TRBV5-1 TGCGCCAGCGCCGACAGCTATGGCTACACCTTC CASADSYGYTF
TRBJ1-2 many - TRBV3-1 TGTGCCAGCAGCCAAGTAACGGCAGGGTTTCATGGCTACACCTTC CASSQVTAGFHGYTF
TRBJ2-6 many - TRBV5-1 TGCGCCAGCAGCTCAGCGAGCTCTGGGGCCAACGTCCTGACTTTC CASSSASSGANVLTF
TRBJ2-1 many - TRBV24-1 TGTGCCACCAGTGACTCGGGACTGATCAGAAACAATGAGCAGTTCTTC CATSDSGLIRNNEQFF
TRBJ1-1 many TRBD1 TRBV3-1 TGTGCCAGCGGGAACAGGGGCATGAACACTGAAGCTTTCTTT CASGNRGMNTEAFF
TRBJ1-2 many TRBD1 TRBV6-6 TGTGCCAGCAGTCCCGTAGGGGGCCGGGGCTACACCTTC CASSPVGGRGYTF
TRBJ2-3 many - TRBV5-6 TGTGCCAGCAGCTCCGTGGGAGATACGCAGTATTTT CASSSVGDTQYF
TRBJ1-5 - - TRBV12-3/TRBV12-4 TGTGCCAGCAGTTTGGCGGGGTTAGGCAATCAGCCCCAGCATTTT CASSLAGLGNQPQHF
TRBJ2-3 many - TRBV20-1 TGCAGTGCCACAACAGTGGGACACAACACAGATACGCAGTATTTT CSATTVGHNTDTQYF
TRBJ2-1 many - TRBV7-9 TGTGCCAGCAGCTTAGGGGCAGGGGATAAGTTGATCTTC CASSLGAGDKLIF
TRBJ1-2 medium-sized - TRBV5-1 TGCGCCAGCAGCTCCGAAGCTAACTATGGCTACACCTTC CASSSEANYGYTF
TRBJ2-1 many - TRBV6-5 TGTGCCAGCAGTTACGGGGGGAGCTCCTACAATGAGCAGTTCTTC CASSYGGSSYNEQFF
TRBJ1-2 many TRBD1 TRBV5-1 TGCGCCAGCAGCGTCGGACAGGGTTTCGGTGGCTACACCTTC CASSVGQGFGGYTF